This T cell receptor beta chain was found in a study of graft-versus-host responses after intestinal transplantation (dated by TCRdb to the early 2020s). Turning to the overall study: Recipients received multivisceral, liver-intestinal, or isolated intestinal transplants. Samples from a few later patients were sequenced in-house on an Illumina MiSeq with MiXCR processing rather than by the commercial service. The cohort enrolled about two dozen intestinal transplant recipients including one retransplant, and a few patients lacking pretransplant specimens were excluded. Donor T cell macrochimerism was defined as a peak of at least 4% donor T cells among recipient peripheral blood mononuclear cells. Bulk TCR-beta CDR3 sequencing was used to track graft-versus-host and host-versus-graft alloreactive T cell clones in the graft, circulation and bone marrow after intestinal transplantation. Every recipient was given anti-thymocyte globulin induction, then maintenance tacrolimus and steroids for two to three years. To identify alloreactive clones, pre-transplant mixed lymphocyte reaction products were sequenced and then compared with unstimulated pre-transplant donor and recipient T cells. The full study reports these points: The relatively low number and heterogeneity of intestinal transplant patients limited the conclusions. In the allografts of patients with donor T cell macrochimerism, GvH to HvG T cell clonal ratios were high. Peak levels of circulating GvH clones were associated with declines in HvG clones early after transplant. GvH clones were detected in recipient bone marrow, and some of these GvH clones were observed earlier in ileal mucosa or blood, consistent with an intestinal mucosal origin.

Comment on this clone: It lacks a known antigen. Base qualities were left out, and no much larger clone turns up one base away.

The library was generated by the immunoSEQ multiplex PCR assay. High-throughput TCR-beta CDR3 sequencing of genomic DNA from most patients was performed by Adaptive Biotechnologies. Processing in the source paper ran as follows. Adaptive's ImmunoSEQ software was the source of the TCR sequencing data for about 20 patients, while a few other patients were processed with MiXCR and VDJtools. CDR3 nucleotide sequences shared between donor and recipient were removed because the origin of such sequences could not be assigned. Alloreactive clones required at least 2-fold expansion over unstimulated cells and minimum CFSE-low frequency of 0.002% (template counts) or 0.001% (read counts). Clones were considered mappable if detected in sequenced pre-transplant spleen, lymph node, or MLR CFSE-low populations of the donor or recipient. The cumulative frequency of alloreactive clones was calculated as a percentage of all sequences, weighted by copy number. TCRdb provides this immuneACCESS table in a form limited to in-frame rearrangements. Some clones are lacking; in checked studies, under half of them reflect an unresolved V gene, and why the rest are absent is not known. Clonal size and the V and J genes are those of that table, whereas D and trimming came from the DNA. The sample has nearly 100,000 clones on record, 90% of them singletons. The ten largest account for roughly a sixth of the sample.

Blood samples were collected up to 4 times in the first month after transplant and then at least monthly when available. Inclusive of the bounding cysteine and phenylalanine, the CDR3 is 18 residues long. Solely the CDR3 DNA is kept, with 54 bases framed from the first base. Trimming costs V 0 bases and J 2 bases, and their ends lie 17 bases apart. The germline V gene yields MGHRA for CDR1 and YSYEKL for CDR2. Recombination linked TRBV4-1 to TRBJ2-1; a tentative D match to TRBD2 spans 7 bases. The sequence was obtained from a human patient who received an intestinal transplant, so some T cells may come from the graft donor. Sequences were derived from PBMCs, sampled about 440 days after intestinal transplant. The CDR3 protein: CASSQERKAGATYNEQFF. DNA sequence: TGCGCCAGCAGCCAAGAACGCAAGGCGGGGGCCACCTACAATGAGCAGTTCTTC.